The T cell receptor beta chain described here comes from a study of shared clonotypes between healthy human individuals. Turning to the study itself: Donors consisted of two women and a few men between 18 and 49. Per-donor plates numbered three CD4 naive, three CD4 memory, two CD8 naive and one CD8 memory. Overall study results and limits: What naive subsets generally showed was a larger estimated richness than memory subsets showed. The genetic and exposure-history diversity represented was limited by few donors.

This CDR3 is 14 amino acids long. Trimming removed 7 bases at V and 0 bases at J, with 13 bases between. In germline, CDR1 is LNHDA, CDR2 SQIVND (reference sequence). Comments on this clone: Its antigen is currently unknown.

The protocol was immunoSEQ multiplex PCR, while the TCRdb copy is restricted to in-frame clones and leaves out a portion. Seen here are over 850,000 clones, approximately 78% observed once, and the top ten hold about 0.52%. The V and J genes are TRBV19 and TRBJ2-7; D gene uncertain. Sequencing was performed on memory CD4+ T cells from PBMCs. Subset here: CD45RA-negative fraction. This TCR derives from a man younger than 30 in good health. Some clones in this sample may be carry-over from other donors' samples. The CDR3 coding sequence is TGTGCCAGTACCGCGCGTGTCAGCTCCTACGAGCAGTACTTC. Translating gives CASTARVSSYEQYF. Full variable domain (outside the CDR3, taken from reference TRBV19 and TRBJ2-7): DGGITQSPKYLFRKEGQNVTLSCEQNLNHDAMYWYRQDPGQGLRLIYYSQIVNDFQKGDIAEGYSVSREKKESFPLTVTSAQKNPTAFYLCASTARVSSYEQYFGPGTRLTVT.